Detailed here is one T cell receptor beta chain. The antigen is not known. The CDR3 is cut off 3 residues early in the read; its end comes from the germline J gene. The sample holds other DNA sequences that translate to the same CDR3. The data were taken from a study of T cells in women clearing cervical HPV infection. The study's findings and limits: CIN3+ cases had significantly higher TCR repertoire richness than controls, but evenness did not differ. Unknown T-cell numbers per sample may underlie the richness differences.

Germline V gene data show CDR1 as MDHEN and CDR2 as SYDVKM. The CDR3 extends over 14 amino acids. V gave up 3 bases and J gave up 2 bases, with 11 bases separating them. Each participant carried one incident cervical HPV16 infection only. Cervical HPV DNA detected by MY09/MY11 PCR, typed by dot-blot. TCRdb's table, derived via immunoSEQ multiplex PCR, lists solely in-frame clones and lacks some. The sample totals roughly 45,000 clones. The chain couples TRBV28 to TRBJ2-7; perhaps TRBD1 as D (6 bases). Sample: blood buffy coat. The clonotype comes from a woman between 18 and 70 years old with a cervical HPV16 infection that either progressed to CIN3+ or cleared (not recorded which). The CDR3: CASSFVTGTYEQYF. The sequenced part of the CDR3 DNA is TGTGCCAGCAGTTTTGTCACAGGGACCTACGAG.